This record concerns one TCR beta chain sequence. What it binds is unknown. This record belongs to a study of blood T cells in healthy people across ages. A sample-barcoded 5' primer and a J-beta primer mix were used in a second PCR of roughly 6 to 11 cycles. TCRdb reprocessed the 5' RACE reads with MiXCR, giving one entry per CDR3 protein. The table includes hundreds of thousands of distinct CDR3 sequences, 35% to 45% detected once. General study points: The unsorted PBMCs prevented any conclusive comparison of naive versus antigen-experienced cells. Higher diversity, along with more naive CD4+ cells, distinguished long-lived donors from aged donors.

Russia was home to the donors, healthy Caucasian individuals aged roughly 6 to 90. The CDR3 is 13 amino acids. Germline V gene lookup returns CDR1 SGDLS and CDR2 YYNGEE. V gave up 0 bases and J gave up 5 bases, with 7 bases separating them. The sample comprised blood. This rearrangement joins TRBV9 to TRBJ2-3; TRBD2 is a possible D gene (6 bases). The receptor's source is a woman aged 55 to 70 in good health. CDR3 sequence reads: CASSVDGRDTQYF. Written as DNA, the CDR3 is TGTGCCAGCAGCGTAGACGGGAGAGATACGCAGTATTTT.